One sample yielded the 11 T cell receptor beta chains listed below, sequenced in a study of T cells in localized non-small cell lung cancer. Assay used: immunoSEQ multiplex PCR; TCRdb lists only in-frame clones, some missing. The sample carries roughly 40,000 clones, approximately 86% recorded once. Sample: peripheral blood, taken before any cancer treatment. The receptors stem from a man aged 18 to 50 with stage I lung adenocarcinoma.

The V and J genes are TRBV5-1 and TRBJ1-3, with 9 bases aligning to TRBD1. This CDR3 has 15 residues. Unmatched junction bases numbered 4, after V lost 4 bases and J lost 2 bases. Germline V gene lookup returns CDR1 SGHRS and CDR2 YFSETQ. CDR3 region: CASSPDRGTGNTIYF. The CDR3, as DNA: TGCGCCAGCAGCCCGGACAGGGGAACTGGAAACACCATATATTTT.

The V call is TRBV9, the J call TRBJ1-2; 7 bases agree with TRBD1. The junction had 6 bases not matched to a gene; V was cut back by 4 bases and J by 6 bases. The length of the CDR3 is 13 residues. The germline CDR1 and CDR2 sequences are SGDLS and YYNGEE. The CDR3 coding sequence is TGTGCCAGCAGCCTTTTGACAGGGAATGGCTACACCTTC. It is translated as CASSLLTGNGYTF.

V gene TRBV4-1 combines with J gene TRBJ1-4; D might be TRBD1 (5 bases). The germline V gene has CDR1 MGHRA and CDR2 YSYEKL. The CDR3 totals 14 residues. Trimming pared 4 bases from V and 4 bases from J, leaving 10 bases between. CDR3 region: CASSPDTNNEKLFF. The CDR3 DNA reads TGCGCCAGCAGCCCGGACACGAATAATGAAAAACTGTTTTTT.

This clone was seen a single time. The J gene is TRBJ2-5, the V gene TRBV5-1; a possible D gene is TRBD1 (5 bases). The CDR3 loop spans 17 amino acids. Germline loops: CDR1 SGHRS, CDR2 YFSETQ. Trimming took off 0 bases at V and 1 base at J, with 16 bases between the two ends. The chain's CDR3 is CASSLGAKGQGQETQYF. The CDR3, as DNA: TGCGCCAGCAGCTTGGGAGCGAAGGGCCAGGGCCAAGAGACCCAGTACTTC.

CDR3 in DNA: TGCGCCAGCAGCTTGTGGGGATCTGGAAACACCATATATTTT. Encoded protein: CASSLWGSGNTIYF. The V gene is TRBV5-1, the J gene TRBJ1-3, with D unresolved. Trimming took off 1 base at V and 1 base at J, with 6 bases between the two ends. The germline V gene encodes CDR1 SGHRS and CDR2 YFSETQ. This CDR3 region has 14 residues.

The chain joins TRBV11-2 to TRBJ2-5, with 10 bases fitting TRBD2. CDR1 and CDR2 from the germline V gene are SGHAT and FQNNGV. The junction had 8 bases not matched to a gene; V was cut back by 4 bases and J by 9 bases. The length of the CDR3 is 14 residues. The chain's CDR3 is CASSSALAGSAQYF. The CDR3 DNA follows: TGTGCCAGCAGCTCAGCACTAGCGGGGTCGGCCCAGTACTTC.

The chain combines TRBV6-4 with TRBJ2-3; TRBD1 might be the D (5 bases). This CDR3 comprises 17 residues. V was pared by 0 bases and J by 4 bases, with 17 bases between. Germline CDR1 MRHNA, CDR2 SNTAGT. DNA of the CDR3: TGTGCCAGCAGTGACTCGCCAGACCGAAAAGGGGCAGATACGCAGTATTTT. Protein sequence: CASSDSPDRKGADTQYF.

This chain uses TRBV9 with TRBJ2-3; the D gene is possibly TRBD2 (5 bases). The V gene's germline CDR1 is SGDLS and CDR2 YYNGEE. This CDR3 contains 15 residues. The ends were cut back, 0 bases at V and 2 bases at J, with 10 bases in the middle. The CDR3 DNA is TGTGCCAGCAGCGTAGAGTTAGCGAACACAGATACGCAGTATTTT. Translating gives CASSVELANTDTQYF. The variable domain in full, completed from reference TRBV9 and TRBJ2-3, reads DSGVTQTPKHLITATGQRVTLRCSPRSGDLSVYWYQQSLDQGLQFLIQYYNGEERAKGNILERFSAQQFPDLHSELNLSSLELGDSALYFCASSVELANTDTQYFGPGTRLTVL.

This clone was found once. The J gene is TRBJ2-5, the V gene TRBV18; no clear D gene. Trimming removed 6 bases at V and 1 base at J, with 9 bases between. Germline CDR1 and CDR2: KGHSH and LQKENI. The CDR3 covers 13 residues. Here the CDR3 DNA reads TGTGCCAGCTCCGTTAACCTCCAAGAGACCCAGTACTTC. It yields the protein CASSVNLQETQYF.

V and J are TRBV5-6 and TRBJ2-3, with 7 bases identical to TRBD1. The CDR3 spans 13 residues. CDR1 and CDR2 from the germline V gene are SGHDT and YYEEEE. Trimming at V came to 3 bases and at J to 5 bases, leaving 3 bases not matched to a gene. The CDR3 region has the DNA TGTGCCAGCAGCTCTACAGGGGAAGATACGCAGTATTTT. Translation gives CASSSTGEDTQYF.

CDR3: CASSPGRSNTEAFF. CDR3 nucleotides: TGTGCCAGCAGCCCGGGACGGTCGAACACTGAAGCTTTCTTT. V and J are TRBV7-2 and TRBJ1-1; tentatively, D is TRBD1 (5 bases). The V gene's germline CDR1 is SGHTA and CDR2 FQGNSA. V was trimmed by 5 bases and J by 1 base, leaving 11 bases between them. CDR3 size: 14 residues. The variable domain in full, with the rest retrieved from reference TRBV7-2 and TRBJ1-1, is GAGVSQSPSNKVTEKGKDVELRCDPISGHTALYWYRQSLGQGLEFLIYFQGNSAPDKSGLPSDRFSAERTGGSVSTLTIQRTQQEDSAVYLCASSPGRSNTEAFFGQGTRLTVV.